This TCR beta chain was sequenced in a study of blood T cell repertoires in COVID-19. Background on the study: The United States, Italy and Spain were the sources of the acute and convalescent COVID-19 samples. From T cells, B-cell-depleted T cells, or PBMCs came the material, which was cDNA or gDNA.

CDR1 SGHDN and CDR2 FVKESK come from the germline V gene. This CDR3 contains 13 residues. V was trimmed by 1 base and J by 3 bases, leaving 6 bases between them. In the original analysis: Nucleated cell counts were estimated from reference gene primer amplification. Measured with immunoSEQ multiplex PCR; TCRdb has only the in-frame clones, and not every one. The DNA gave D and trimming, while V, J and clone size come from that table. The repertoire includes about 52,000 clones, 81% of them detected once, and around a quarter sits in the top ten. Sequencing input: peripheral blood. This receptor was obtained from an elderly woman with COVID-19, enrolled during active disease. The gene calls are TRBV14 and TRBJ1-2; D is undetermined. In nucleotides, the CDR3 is TGTGCCAGCAGCCAAGGAGGGTACTATGGCTACACCTTC. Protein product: CASSQGGYYGYTF.